This T cell receptor (beta chain) is drawn from a study of blood T cell repertoires in COVID-19. Study details: The United States, Italy and Spain provided the acute and convalescent COVID-19 samples. PBMCs, B-cell-depleted T cells, or T cells were the source of the cDNA or gDNA that made up the material.

Germline CDR1 and CDR2: SGHVS and FQNEAQ. This CDR3 has 13 amino acids. Deletions cut 4 bases from V and 3 bases from J, with 10 bases between. Using immunoSEQ multiplex PCR, the repertoire was profiled, and TCRdb retains in-frame clones only, with some absent. The table records some 200,000 clones, roughly 85% of them present only once. Material: peripheral blood. The TCR originated in a woman in her 70s with COVID-19, enrolled during active disease. The chain carries TRBV7-8 and TRBJ2-7, with D perhaps TRBD1 (6 bases). CDR3 loop: CASSSTDSYEQYF. Here the CDR3 DNA reads TGTGCCAGCAGCTCGACGGACAGCTACGAGCAGTACTTC.